The 29 T cell receptor beta chains presented below share a single source sample, sequenced in a study of blood T cell repertoires in COVID-19. Assay used: immunoSEQ multiplex PCR; TCRdb lists only in-frame clones, some missing. The data contain more than 85,000 clones, 82% of them seen just once; the ten biggest clones take up about 10%. Specimen: peripheral blood. Receptors originate from a man between 65 and 85 years old with acute or convalescent COVID-19.

The chain employs TRBV29-1 and TRBJ1-1; D gene uncertain. CDR3 length: 14 residues. V was clipped by 2 bases and J by 1 base, with 11 bases between them. Germline values: CDR1 SQVTM, CDR2 ANQGSEA. CDR3 in amino acids: CSVEFRGRNTEAFF. The CDR3 DNA follows: TGCAGCGTTGAATTTCGGGGAAGGAACACTGAAGCTTTCTTT.

V usage is TRBV11-3 and J usage is TRBJ2-5; 7 bases line up with TRBD1. This CDR3 region has 18 residues. Germline loops: CDR1 SGHNT, CDR2 YENEEA. Trimming at V came to 5 bases and at J to 1 base, leaving 16 bases not matched to a gene. CDR3 in DNA: TGTGCCAGCAGCCGTGGCCTCGCGTCGGGACAGACCCAAGAGACCCAGTACTTC. It specifies CASSRGLASGQTQETQYF. Based on the CDR3 plus reference TRBV11-3 and TRBJ2-5, the full variable domain is EAGVVQSPRYKIIEKKQPVAFWCNPISGHNTLYWYLQNLGQGPELLIRYENEEAVDDSQLPKDRFSAERLKGVDSTLKIQPAELGDSAVYLCASSRGLASGQTQETQYFGPGTRLLVL.

This sequence joins TRBV5-8 and TRBJ2-1, with 14 bases aligning to TRBD2. Germline V gene lookup returns CDR1 SGHTS and CDR2 YDEGEE. The junction had 7 bases not matched to a gene; V was cut back by 4 bases and J by 7 bases. There are 16 residues in the CDR3. CDR3 nucleotide sequence: TGTGCCAGCAGCCTCGGGACTAGCGGGAGACGAAATGAGCAGTTCTTC. It yields the protein CASSLGTSGRRNEQFF.

V gene TRBV30 combines with J gene TRBJ1-2, with TRBD1 matching over 8 bases. The germline V gene has CDR1 GTSNPN and CDR2 SVGIG (reference sequence). The V segment lost 1 base and the J segment 5 bases; nucleotides outside the gene matches: 0. The CDR3 runs 12 residues. The CDR3 loop is CAWSGTGYGYTF. CDR3 nucleotide sequence: TGTGCCTGGAGTGGGACAGGGTATGGCTACACCTTC.

CDR3 loop: CSASRRLVIHTDTQYF. CDR3 sequence (DNA): TGCAGTGCTAGTCGTCGACTAGTGATACACACAGATACGCAGTATTTT. The chain combines TRBV20-1 with TRBJ2-3; perhaps TRBD2 as D (6 bases). Germline assignment: CDR1 DFQATT and CDR2 SNEGSKA (reference sequence). This CDR3 is 16 amino acids long. The V gene lost 3 bases and the J gene lost 2 bases, with 18 bases spanning the gap.

The V call is TRBV9, the J call TRBJ2-2, with 10 bases fitting TRBD1. The junction had 9 bases not matched to a gene; V was cut back by 3 bases and J by 7 bases. CDR1 is SGDLS, CDR2 YYNGEE, per germline. This CDR3 region has 16 residues. Here the CDR3 DNA reads TGTGCCAGCAGCGCCTCTCGGACAGGGGGTGTCGGGGAGCTGTTTTTT. This translates into CASSASRTGGVGELFF. Full variable domain (missing parts from reference TRBV9 and TRBJ2-2): DSGVTQTPKHLITATGQRVTLRCSPRSGDLSVYWYQQSLDQGLQFLIQYYNGEERAKGNILERFSAQQFPDLHSELNLSSLELGDSALYFCASSASRTGGVGELFFGEGSRLTVL.

The chain carries TRBV29-1 and TRBJ2-1, with 8 bases fitting TRBD2. The CDR3 loop spans 14 amino acids. V lost 6 bases and J lost 8; bases outside the gene matches: 12. CDR1 is SQVTM and CDR2 is ANQGSEA in the germline V gene. DNA for the CDR3: TGCAGCGTCGGTAGCGGGGAGGGCCGTGATGAGCAGTTCTTC. It is translated as CSVGSGEGRDEQFF.

V is TRBV18 and J is TRBJ1-1; 7 nucleotides match TRBD1. From germline, CDR1 is KGHSH and CDR2 LQKENI. V was clipped by 3 bases and J by 11 bases; unmatched bases: 9. The CDR3 is 13 amino acids. Here the CDR3 DNA reads TGTGCCAGCTCACCTGACCGGGACAGCGCCGCTTTCTTT. It encodes CASSPDRDSAAFF.

CDR3 bases: TGTGCCAGCAGCTTAAGAGGACAGGGTGCGCGTAGTCCTTCCGGGGAGCTGTTTTTT. Translation: CASSLRGQGARSPSGELFF. The rearrangement links TRBV7-3 to TRBJ2-2; 8 bases fit TRBD1. CDR1 and CDR2 from the germline V gene are SGHTA and FQGTGA. V shed 1 base, J shed 6 bases, and the junction held 16 bases outside the gene matches. The CDR3 runs to 19 residues.

The J gene is TRBJ2-2, the V gene TRBV4-3; 7 nucleotides match TRBD2. Germline assignment: CDR1 LGHNA and CDR2 YSLEER. The CDR3 is 16 amino acids. V was pared by 4 bases and J by 6 bases, with 11 bases of the junction left unmatched. CDR3 region: CASSLSVRGEAGELFF. The CDR3 DNA follows: TGCGCCAGCAGCCTTAGTGTTCGGGGGGAGGCCGGGGAGCTGTTTTTT.

This rearrangement joins TRBV11-3 to TRBJ2-2, with D tentatively TRBD2 (5 bases). Between the trimmed V and J ends, which lost 9 bases and 1 base, there was a span of 15 bases. CDR1 is SGHNT, CDR2 YENEEA, per germline. CDR3 size: 15 residues. The CDR3, as DNA: TGTGCCAGTCGAACCGGAGGCAGGAACACCGGGGAGCTGTTTTTT. Protein product: CASRTGGRNTGELFF.

V usage is TRBV5-1 and J usage is TRBJ1-1; 10 bases match TRBD1. CDR1 and CDR2 from the germline V gene are SGHRS and YFSETQ. This CDR3 is built from 16 residues. After removal of 4 bases from V and 0 bases from J, the junction contained 6 bases not matched to a gene. As DNA, the CDR3 is TGCGCCAGCAGCCTGACAGGGGGCACTATGAACACTGAAGCTTTCTTT. Translating it yields CASSLTGGTMNTEAFF.

This clone showed up just once. The chain carries TRBV18 and TRBJ1-1; the D gene is possibly TRBD1 (5 bases). Between the trimmed V and J ends, which lost 2 bases and 4 bases, there was a span of 14 bases. Germline assignment: CDR1 KGHSH and CDR2 LQKENI. The length of the CDR3 is 15 residues. The CDR3: CASSPSDRGGTEAFF. The CDR3 DNA reads TGTGCCAGCTCACCATCGGACCGGGGGGGCACTGAAGCTTTCTTT.

The CDR3 here is CASRSGLAKNIQYF. The CDR3 DNA is TGTGCCAGCAGGTCGGGTCTAGCCAAAAACATTCAGTACTTC. This chain joins TRBV27 and TRBJ2-4, with D hard to call. Trimming took 6 bases from V and 0 from J, leaving 9 bases between them. There are 14 residues in the CDR3. Germline values: CDR1 MNHEY, CDR2 SMNVEV (reference sequence).

This clone was seen more than once but under ten times. The V and J genes are TRBV7-8 and TRBJ1-2, with 10 bases lining up with TRBD1. Germline V CDR1 and CDR2: SGHVS, FQNEAQ. CDR3 length: 15 amino acids. Unmatched junction bases numbered 7, after V lost 4 bases and J lost 5 bases. CDR3 sequence: CASSSLGQGGYGYTF. The CDR3 bases are TGTGCCAGCAGCTCTCTCGGACAGGGGGGATATGGCTACACCTTC.

This clone was seen only a few times. This chain links TRBV6-2 or TRBV6-3 with TRBJ1-1, with 7 nucleotides matching TRBD1. The germline V gene has CDR1 MNHEY and CDR2 SVGEGT. After removal of 4 bases from V and 8 bases from J, the junction contained 16 bases not matched to a gene. CDR3 length: 16 amino acids. The CDR3 DNA follows: TGTGCCAGCAGTTTTACAATAGGACAGGCCCTCCGAGAAGCTTTCTTT. This gives the protein CASSFTIGQALREAFF.

The gene calls are TRBV19 and TRBJ2-1; 8 nucleotides line up with TRBD1. Germline V CDR1 and CDR2: LNHDA, SQIVND (reference sequence). Trimming took 5 bases from V and 6 from J; bases not matched to a gene: 6. The CDR3 runs 14 residues. CDR3 region: CASSGDRGLNEQFF. The CDR3 nucleotides read TGTGCCAGTAGTGGAGACAGGGGCCTCAATGAGCAGTTCTTC.

This clone appeared a single time. The chain combines TRBV10-3 with TRBJ2-7; possibly TRBD2 for D (5 bases). Deletions cut 10 bases from V and 5 bases from J, with 15 bases between. Germline-derived CDR1 and CDR2 are ENHRY and SYGVKD. The CDR3 runs 12 residues. CDR3 residues: CATESTSNEQYF. The DNA for the CDR3 is TGTGCCACAGAAAGTACTAGTAACGAGCAGTACTTC.

The chain is built from TRBV18 and TRBJ2-2; D not resolved. The CDR3 is 13 residues long. Trimming removed 0 bases at V and 5 bases at J, with 4 bases between. The germline V gene has CDR1 KGHSH and CDR2 LQKENI. The CDR3: CASSPPETGELFF. The CDR3 nucleotides read TGTGCCAGCTCACCACCAGAGACCGGGGAGCTGTTTTTT.

V usage is TRBV5-6 and J usage is TRBJ1-2; TRBD1 might be the D (6 bases). This CDR3 is 14 amino acids long. CDR1 is SGHDT, CDR2 YYEEEE, per germline. Trimming shortened V by 2 bases and J by 7 bases, and 15 bases separated the two germline ends. CDR3 sequence (DNA): TGTGCCAGCAGCTTAGGCAGCAGGGGTTCTGGCTACACCTTC. Translating gives CASSLGSRGSGYTF. The full variable domain, its missing parts supplied by reference TRBV5-6 and TRBJ1-2, is DAGVTQSPTHLIKTRGQQVTLRCSPKSGHDTVSWYQQALGQGPQFIFQYYEEEERQRGNFPDRFSGHQFPNYSSELNVNALLLGDSALYLCASSLGSRGSGYTFGSGTRLTVV.

The sample holds a few counts of this clone. The V gene is TRBV4-1, the J gene TRBJ1-2; TRBD1 matches 7 bases. There are 14 residues in the CDR3. The germline V gene encodes CDR1 MGHRA and CDR2 YSYEKL. Germline trimming cut 2 bases from V and 4 bases from J; bases unmatched to any gene: 4. CDR3 sequence (DNA): TGCGCCAGCAGCCAACGACAGGGAAGCTATGGCTACACCTTC. Amino acids: CASSQRQGSYGYTF.

V usage is TRBV6-5 and J usage is TRBJ2-7; 10 bases align to TRBD1. Looked up from germline, CDR1 is MNHEY and CDR2 is SVGAGI. V trimming: 6 bases; J trimming: 7 bases; junction bases outside the gene matches: 12. This CDR3 has 15 residues. The CDR3 spells CASRSPGTGAEEQYF. DNA for the CDR3: TGTGCCAGCAGATCTCCCGGGACAGGGGCTGAGGAGCAGTACTTC.

V is TRBV5-5 and J is TRBJ2-1; 9 bases line up with TRBD1. Germline V gene lookup returns CDR1 SGHKS and CDR2 YYEKEE (reference sequence). CDR3 size: 15 residues. V shed 2 bases and J 5 bases; nucleotides not matched to a gene: 5. In nucleotides, the CDR3 is TGTGCCAGCAGCTTAGGACAGGGGATTGACAATGAGCAGTTCTTC. Translated, it gives CASSLGQGIDNEQFF.

The chain employs TRBV30 and TRBJ1-2, with D maybe TRBD1 (5 bases). The V and J ends lost 0 bases and 4 bases respectively, with 12 bases between them. CDR3 length equals 14 residues. CDR1 GTSNPN and CDR2 SVGIG come from the germline V gene (reference sequence). The CDR3 DNA is TGTGCCTGGAGTGTTAGAAGGACAATCTATGGCTACACCTTC. Translation gives CAWSVRRTIYGYTF.

In this sample, this clone turned up a few times. The V call is TRBV24-1, the J call TRBJ1-4, with 7 bases that match TRBD1. The junction had 3 bases not matched to a gene; V was cut back by 3 bases and J by 3 bases. The CDR3 runs to 15 residues. The germline CDR1 and CDR2 sequences are KGHDR and SFDVKD. CDR3 nucleotides: TGTGCCACCAGTGATCCTACAGGGGCTAATGAAAAACTGTTTTTT. As protein: CATSDPTGANEKLFF.

V usage is TRBV4-1 and J usage is TRBJ2-3; 11 bases are a match to TRBD2. The CDR3 extends over 14 amino acids. The V segment lost 3 bases and the J segment 4 bases; nucleotides outside the gene matches: 0. Germline loops: CDR1 MGHRA, CDR2 YSYEKL. CDR3 loop: CASSHSGRADTQYF. In DNA, the CDR3 is TGCGCCAGCAGCCATAGCGGGAGGGCAGATACGCAGTATTTT.

With respect to this clone: The identical CDR3 is also encoded by other nucleotide sequences in the sample. The V and J genes are TRBV19 and TRBJ2-2; maybe TRBD2 (5 bases). Deletions cut 2 bases from V and 4 bases from J, with 8 bases between. The CDR3 has 14 amino acids. CDR1 LNHDA and CDR2 SQIVND come from the germline V gene (reference sequence). The CDR3 DNA reads as TGTGCCAGTAGTATAAGAGGAGGCACCGGGGAGCTGTTTTTT. Translation gives CASSIRGGTGELFF.

The chain joins TRBV18 to TRBJ2-2, with D uncertain. The germline V gene encodes CDR1 KGHSH and CDR2 LQKENI. Trimming cost V 2 bases and J 0 bases, with 10 bases left between them. The CDR3 contains 16 residues. CDR3 protein: CASSPFGQTNTGELFF. In DNA, the CDR3 is TGTGCCAGCTCACCATTTGGCCAGACGAACACCGGGGAGCTGTTTTTT.

J is TRBJ1-4 and V is TRBV27, with a possible D match to TRBD1 (5 bases). V dropped 7 bases and J dropped 0 bases, with 12 bases sitting between them. Germline values: CDR1 MNHEY, CDR2 SMNVEV (reference sequence). There are 15 residues in the CDR3. The CDR3 here is CASMRGTTTNEKLFF. Here the CDR3 DNA reads TGTGCCAGCATGCGGGGCACAACAACTAATGAAAAACTGTTTTTT.